This TCR beta chain derives from a study of PD-L1 blockade in urothelial cancer. TCRdb keeps only in-frame clones here, not all; method: immunoSEQ multiplex PCR. The sample lists about 66,000 clones; roughly 90% were seen once. Germline V gene data show CDR1 as SGHNT and CDR2 as YENEEA. The CDR3 is 15 residues long. Trimming left V 3 bases short and J 0 bases short, with 9 bases between. Time point: peripheral blood 6 weeks after treatment start. Sequences were derived from PBMCs, sampled around atezolizumab (anti-PD-L1) treatment. The receptor's source is a man between 60 and 75 years old with urothelial cancer. V is TRBV11-3 and J is TRBJ2-1; no reliable D call. CDR3 protein: CASSFGSSSYNEQFF. The CDR3 DNA reads as TGTGCCAGCAGCTTCGGGTCCAGCTCCTACAATGAGCAGTTCTTC.